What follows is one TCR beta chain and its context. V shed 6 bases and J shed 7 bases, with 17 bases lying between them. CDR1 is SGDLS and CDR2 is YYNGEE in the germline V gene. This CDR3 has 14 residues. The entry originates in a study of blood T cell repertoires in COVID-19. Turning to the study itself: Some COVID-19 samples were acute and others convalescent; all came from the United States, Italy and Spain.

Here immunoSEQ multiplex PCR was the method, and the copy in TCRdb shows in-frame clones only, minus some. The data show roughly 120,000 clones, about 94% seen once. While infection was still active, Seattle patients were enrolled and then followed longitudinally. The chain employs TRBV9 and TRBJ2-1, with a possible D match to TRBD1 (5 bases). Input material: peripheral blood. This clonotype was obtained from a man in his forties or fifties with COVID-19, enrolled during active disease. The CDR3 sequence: CASKPVGPQNEQFF. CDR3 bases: TGTGCCAGCAAACCCGTGGGGCCCCAGAATGAGCAGTTCTTC.